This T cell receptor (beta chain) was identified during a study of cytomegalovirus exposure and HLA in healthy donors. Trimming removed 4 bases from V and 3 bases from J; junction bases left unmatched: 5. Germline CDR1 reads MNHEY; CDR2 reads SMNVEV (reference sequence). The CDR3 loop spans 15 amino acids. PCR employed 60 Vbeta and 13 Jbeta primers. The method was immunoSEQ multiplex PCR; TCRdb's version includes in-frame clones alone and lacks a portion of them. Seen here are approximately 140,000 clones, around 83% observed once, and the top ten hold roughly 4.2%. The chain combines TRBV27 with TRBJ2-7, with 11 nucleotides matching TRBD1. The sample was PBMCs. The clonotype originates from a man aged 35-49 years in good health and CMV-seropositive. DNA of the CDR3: TGTGCCAGCAGTTCTGGACAGGGGGCTTTCTACGAGCAGTACTTC. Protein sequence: CASSSGQGAFYEQYF.